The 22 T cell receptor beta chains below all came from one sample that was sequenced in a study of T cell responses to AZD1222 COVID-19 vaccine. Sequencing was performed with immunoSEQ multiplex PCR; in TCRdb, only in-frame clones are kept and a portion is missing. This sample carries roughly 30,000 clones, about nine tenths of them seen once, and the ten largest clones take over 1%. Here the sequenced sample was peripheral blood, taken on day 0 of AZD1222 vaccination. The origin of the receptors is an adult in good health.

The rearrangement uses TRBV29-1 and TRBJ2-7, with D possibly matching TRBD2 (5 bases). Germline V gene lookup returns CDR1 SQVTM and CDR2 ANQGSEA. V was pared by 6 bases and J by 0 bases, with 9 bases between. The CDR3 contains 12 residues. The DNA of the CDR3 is TGCAGCGTCGAGGGTCCCTCCTACGAGCAGTACTTC. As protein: CSVEGPSYEQYF.

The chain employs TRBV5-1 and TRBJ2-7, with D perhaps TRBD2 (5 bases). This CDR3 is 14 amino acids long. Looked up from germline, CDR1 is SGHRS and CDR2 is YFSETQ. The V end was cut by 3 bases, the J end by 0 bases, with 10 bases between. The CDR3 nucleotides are TGCGCCAGCAGCTACTCTGGGAGCTCCTACGAGCAGTACTTC. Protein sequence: CASSYSGSSYEQYF.

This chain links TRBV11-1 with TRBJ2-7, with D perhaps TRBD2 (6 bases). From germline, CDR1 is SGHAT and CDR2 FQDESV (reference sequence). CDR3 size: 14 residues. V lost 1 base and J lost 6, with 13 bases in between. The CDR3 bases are TGTGCCAGCAGCTTAGGCTCGCGGGAAGGCGAGCAGTACTTC. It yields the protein CASSLGSREGEQYF.

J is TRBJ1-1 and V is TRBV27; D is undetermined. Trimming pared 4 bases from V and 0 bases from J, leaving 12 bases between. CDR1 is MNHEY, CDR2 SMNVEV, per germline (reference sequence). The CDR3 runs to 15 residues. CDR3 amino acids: CASSSLPPVNTEAFF. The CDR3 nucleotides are TGTGCCAGCAGTTCGCTCCCTCCCGTGAACACTGAAGCTTTCTTT.

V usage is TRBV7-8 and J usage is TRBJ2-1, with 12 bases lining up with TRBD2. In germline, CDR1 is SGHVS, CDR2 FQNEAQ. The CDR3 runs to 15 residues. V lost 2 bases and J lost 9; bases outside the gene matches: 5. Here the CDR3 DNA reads TGTGCCAGCAGCTTATCTAGCGGGAGGGCCAGTGAGCAGTTCTTC. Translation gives CASSLSSGRASEQFF.

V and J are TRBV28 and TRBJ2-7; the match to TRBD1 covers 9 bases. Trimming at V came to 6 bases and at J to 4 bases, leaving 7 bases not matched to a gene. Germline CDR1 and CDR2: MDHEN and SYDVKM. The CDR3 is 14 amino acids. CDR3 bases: TGTGCCAGCAGCCTCCGGGACAGGGTTTACGAGCAGTACTTC. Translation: CASSLRDRVYEQYF.

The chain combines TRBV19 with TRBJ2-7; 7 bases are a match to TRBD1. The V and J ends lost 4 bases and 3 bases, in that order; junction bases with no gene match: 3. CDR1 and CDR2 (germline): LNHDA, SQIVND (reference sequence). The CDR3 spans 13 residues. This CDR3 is CASSTRQGYEQYF. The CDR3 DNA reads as TGTGCCAGTAGTACCCGACAGGGCTACGAGCAGTACTTC.

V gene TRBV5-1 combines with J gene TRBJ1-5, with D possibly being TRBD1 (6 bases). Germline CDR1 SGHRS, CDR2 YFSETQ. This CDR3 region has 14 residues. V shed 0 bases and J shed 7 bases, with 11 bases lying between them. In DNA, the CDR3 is TGCGCCAGCAGCTTGGGTCAGGGGAGCCAGCCCCAGCATTTT. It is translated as CASSLGQGSQPQHF.

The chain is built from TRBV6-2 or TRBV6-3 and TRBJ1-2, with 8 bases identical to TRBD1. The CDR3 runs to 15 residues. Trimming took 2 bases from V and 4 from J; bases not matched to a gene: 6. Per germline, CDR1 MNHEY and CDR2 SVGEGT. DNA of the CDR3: TGTGCCAGCAGTTACGGCACAGGGGGTTCCTATGGCTACACCTTC. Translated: CASSYGTGGSYGYTF.

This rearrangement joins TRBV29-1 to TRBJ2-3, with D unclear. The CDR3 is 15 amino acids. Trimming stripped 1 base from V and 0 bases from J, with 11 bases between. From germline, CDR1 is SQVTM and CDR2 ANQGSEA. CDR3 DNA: TGCAGCGTTGAAGGTTCCCTACATAGCACAGATACGCAGTATTTT. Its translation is CSVEGSLHSTDTQYF.

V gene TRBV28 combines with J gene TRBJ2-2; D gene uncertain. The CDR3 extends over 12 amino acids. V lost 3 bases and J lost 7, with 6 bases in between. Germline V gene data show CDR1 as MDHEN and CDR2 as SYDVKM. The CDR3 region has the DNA TGTGCCAGCAGTTTTATGATCGGGGAGCTGTTTTTT. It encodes CASSFMIGELFF.

CDR3 region: CASSLGTTYSTDTQYF. In nucleotides, the CDR3 is TGTGCCAGCAGCTTAGGGACCACCTATAGCACAGATACGCAGTATTTT. The gene calls are TRBV7-9 and TRBJ2-3; D uncertain. The V end was cut by 1 base, the J end by 0 bases, with 11 bases between. CDR1 SEHNR and CDR2 FQNEAQ come from the germline V gene (reference sequence). The CDR3 spans 16 residues.

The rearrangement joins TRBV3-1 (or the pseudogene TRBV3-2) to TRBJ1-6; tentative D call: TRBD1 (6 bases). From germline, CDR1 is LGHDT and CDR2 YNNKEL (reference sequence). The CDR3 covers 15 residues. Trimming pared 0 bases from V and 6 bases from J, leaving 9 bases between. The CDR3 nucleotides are TGTGCCAGCAGCCAAGAGACAGGACCTAATTCACCCCTCCACTTT. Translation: CASSQETGPNSPLHF.

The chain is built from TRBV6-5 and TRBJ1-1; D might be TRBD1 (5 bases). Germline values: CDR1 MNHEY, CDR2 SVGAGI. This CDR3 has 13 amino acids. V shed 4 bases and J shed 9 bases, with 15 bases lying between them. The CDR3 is CASSSRDALKAFF. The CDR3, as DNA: TGTGCCAGCAGTTCCCGGGACGCCCTGAAAGCTTTCTTT.

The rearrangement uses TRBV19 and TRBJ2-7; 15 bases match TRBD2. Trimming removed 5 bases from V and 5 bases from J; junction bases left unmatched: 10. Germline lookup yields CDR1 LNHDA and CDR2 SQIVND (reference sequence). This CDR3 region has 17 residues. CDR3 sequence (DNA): TGTGCCAGTAGTCCACCGGGACTAGCGGGAGGAAAGGACGAGCAGTACTTC. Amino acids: CASSPPGLAGGKDEQYF. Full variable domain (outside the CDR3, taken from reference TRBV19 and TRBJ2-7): DGGITQSPKYLFRKEGQNVTLSCEQNLNHDAMYWYRQDPGQGLRLIYYSQIVNDFQKGDIAEGYSVSREKKESFPLTVTSAQKNPTAFYLCASSPPGLAGGKDEQYFGPGTRLTVT.

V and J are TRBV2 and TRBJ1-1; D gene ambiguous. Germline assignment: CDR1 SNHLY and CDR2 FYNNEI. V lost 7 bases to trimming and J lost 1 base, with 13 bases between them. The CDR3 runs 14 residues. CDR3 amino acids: CASIRSPQNTEAFF. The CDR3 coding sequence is TGTGCCAGCATTCGATCCCCCCAGAACACTGAAGCTTTCTTT. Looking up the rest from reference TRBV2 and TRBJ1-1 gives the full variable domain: EPEVTQTPSHQVTQMGQEVILRCVPISNHLYFYWYRQILGQKVEFLVSFYNNEISEKSEIFDDQFSVERPDGSNFTLKIRSTKLEDSAMYFCASIRSPQNTEAFFGQGTRLTVV.

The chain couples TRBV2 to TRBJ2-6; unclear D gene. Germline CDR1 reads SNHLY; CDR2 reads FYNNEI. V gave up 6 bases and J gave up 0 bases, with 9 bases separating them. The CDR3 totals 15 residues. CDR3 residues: CASSILGSGANVLTF. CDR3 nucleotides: TGTGCCAGCAGCATATTAGGCTCTGGGGCCAACGTCCTGACTTTC.

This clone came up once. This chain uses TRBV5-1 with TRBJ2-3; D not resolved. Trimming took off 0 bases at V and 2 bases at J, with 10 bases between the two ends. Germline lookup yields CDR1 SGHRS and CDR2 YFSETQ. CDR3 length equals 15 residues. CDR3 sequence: CASSLDSAVTDTQYF. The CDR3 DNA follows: TGCGCCAGCAGCTTGGATTCCGCGGTCACAGATACGCAGTATTTT. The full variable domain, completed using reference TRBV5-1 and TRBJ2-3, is KAGVTQTPRYLIKTRGQQVTLSCSPISGHRSVSWYQQTPGQGLQFLFEYFSETQRNKGNFPGRFSGRQFSNSRSEMNVSTLELGDSALYLCASSLDSAVTDTQYFGPGTRLTVL.

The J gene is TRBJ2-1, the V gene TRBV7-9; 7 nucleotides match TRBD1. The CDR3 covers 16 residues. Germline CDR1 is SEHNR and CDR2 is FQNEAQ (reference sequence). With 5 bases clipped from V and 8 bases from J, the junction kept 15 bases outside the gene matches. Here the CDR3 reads CASSLLTGTAFYEQFF. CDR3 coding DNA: TGTGCCAGCAGCCTTCTCACCGGGACAGCTTTTTATGAGCAGTTCTTC.

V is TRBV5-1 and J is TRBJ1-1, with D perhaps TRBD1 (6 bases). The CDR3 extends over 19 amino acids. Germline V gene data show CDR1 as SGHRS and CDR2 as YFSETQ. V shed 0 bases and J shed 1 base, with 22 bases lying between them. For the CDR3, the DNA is TGCGCCAGCAGCTTGGAGGGCAGGGGAGGACTAGATTGGAACACTGAAGCTTTCTTT. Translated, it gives CASSLEGRGGLDWNTEAFF.

CDR3 coding DNA: TGTGCCAGCTCACCAACCCTCCGGAATGAGCAGTTCTTC. The encoded protein is CASSPTLRNEQFF. The chain combines TRBV18 with TRBJ2-1; unclear D gene. Germline CDR1 reads KGHSH; CDR2 reads LQKENI. The CDR3 length is 13 residues. V shed 2 bases and J shed 7 bases, with 9 bases lying between them.

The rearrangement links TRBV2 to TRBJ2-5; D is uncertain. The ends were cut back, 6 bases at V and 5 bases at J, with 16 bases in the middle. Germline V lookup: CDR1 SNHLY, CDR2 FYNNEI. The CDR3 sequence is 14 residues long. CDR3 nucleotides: TGTGCCAGCAGAGCTAACAGCTACTCGGAGACCCAGTACTTC. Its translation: CASRANSYSETQYF. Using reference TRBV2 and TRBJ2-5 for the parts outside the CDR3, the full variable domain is EPEVTQTPSHQVTQMGQEVILRCVPISNHLYFYWYRQILGQKVEFLVSFYNNEISEKSEIFDDQFSVERPDGSNFTLKIRSTKLEDSAMYFCASRANSYSETQYFGPGTRLLVL.